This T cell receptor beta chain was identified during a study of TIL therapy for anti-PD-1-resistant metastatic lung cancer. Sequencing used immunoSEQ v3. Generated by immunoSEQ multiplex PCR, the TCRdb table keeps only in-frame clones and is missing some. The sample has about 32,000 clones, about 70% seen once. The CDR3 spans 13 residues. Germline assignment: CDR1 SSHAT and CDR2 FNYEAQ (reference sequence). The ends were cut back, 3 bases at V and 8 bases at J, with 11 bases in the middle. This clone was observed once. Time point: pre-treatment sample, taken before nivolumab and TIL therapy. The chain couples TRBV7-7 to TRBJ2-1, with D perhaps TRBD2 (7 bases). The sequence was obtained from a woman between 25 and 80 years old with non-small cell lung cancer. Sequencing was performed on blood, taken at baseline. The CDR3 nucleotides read TGTGCCAGCAGCTTCGGGGGGCCGGATGAGCAGTTCTTC. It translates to CASSFGGPDEQFF.